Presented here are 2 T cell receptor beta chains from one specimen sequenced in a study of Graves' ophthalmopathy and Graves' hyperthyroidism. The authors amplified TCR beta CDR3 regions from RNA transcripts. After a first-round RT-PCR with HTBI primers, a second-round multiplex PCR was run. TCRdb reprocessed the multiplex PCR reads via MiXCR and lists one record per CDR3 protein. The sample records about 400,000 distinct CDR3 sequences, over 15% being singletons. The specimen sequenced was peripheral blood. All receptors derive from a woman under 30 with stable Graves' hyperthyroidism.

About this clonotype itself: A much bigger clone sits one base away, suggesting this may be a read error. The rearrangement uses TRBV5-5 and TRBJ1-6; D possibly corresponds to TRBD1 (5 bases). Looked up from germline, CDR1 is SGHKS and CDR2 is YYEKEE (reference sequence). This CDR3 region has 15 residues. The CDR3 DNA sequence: TGTGCCAGCTGCTTGGGGGGTCACCCAAATTCACCCCTCCACTTT. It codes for CASCLGGHPNSPLHF.

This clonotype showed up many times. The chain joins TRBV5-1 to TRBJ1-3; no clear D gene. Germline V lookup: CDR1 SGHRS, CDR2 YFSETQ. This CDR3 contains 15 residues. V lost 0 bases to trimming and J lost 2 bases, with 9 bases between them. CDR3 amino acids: CASSLETTTGNTIYF. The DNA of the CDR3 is TGCGCCAGCAGCTTGGAGACTACTACTGGAAACACCATATATTTT.